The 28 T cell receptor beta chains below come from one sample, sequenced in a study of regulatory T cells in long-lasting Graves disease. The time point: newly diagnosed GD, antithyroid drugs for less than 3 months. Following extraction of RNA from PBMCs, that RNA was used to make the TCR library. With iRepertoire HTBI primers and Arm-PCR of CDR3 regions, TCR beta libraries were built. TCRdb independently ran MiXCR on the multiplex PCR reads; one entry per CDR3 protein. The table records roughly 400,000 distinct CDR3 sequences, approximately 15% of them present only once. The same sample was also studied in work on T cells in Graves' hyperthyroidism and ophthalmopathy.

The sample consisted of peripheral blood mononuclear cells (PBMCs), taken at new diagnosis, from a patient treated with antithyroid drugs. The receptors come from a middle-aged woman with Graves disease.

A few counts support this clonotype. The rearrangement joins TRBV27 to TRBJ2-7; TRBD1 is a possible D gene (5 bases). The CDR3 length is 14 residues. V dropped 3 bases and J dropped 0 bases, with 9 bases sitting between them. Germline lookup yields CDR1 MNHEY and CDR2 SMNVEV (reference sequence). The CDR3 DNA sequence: TGTGCCAGCAGTTTTGGGGCTTTCTCCTACGAGCAGTACTTC. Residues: CASSFGAFSYEQYF.

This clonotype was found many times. The CDR3 DNA follows: TGTGCCTGGACCCAAAACACCGGGGAGCTGTTTTTT. This translates into CAWTQNTGELFF. V and J are TRBV30 and TRBJ2-2; D remains unclear. The CDR3 spans 12 residues. V lost 4 bases and J 2 bases, leaving 5 bases between the germline ends. Germline V gene data show CDR1 as GTSNPN and CDR2 as SVGIG (reference sequence).

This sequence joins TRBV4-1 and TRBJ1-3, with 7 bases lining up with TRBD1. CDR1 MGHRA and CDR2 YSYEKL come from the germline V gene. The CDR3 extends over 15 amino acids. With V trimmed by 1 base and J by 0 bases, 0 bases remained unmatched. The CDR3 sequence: CASSQGQGSGNTIYF. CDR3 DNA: TGCGCCAGCAGCCAAGGACAGGGCTCTGGAAACACCATATATTTT.

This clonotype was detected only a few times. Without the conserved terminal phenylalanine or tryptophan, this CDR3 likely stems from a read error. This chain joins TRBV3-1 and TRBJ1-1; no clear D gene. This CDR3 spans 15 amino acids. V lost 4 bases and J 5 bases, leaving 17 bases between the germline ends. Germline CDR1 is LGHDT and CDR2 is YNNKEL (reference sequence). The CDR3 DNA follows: TGTGCCAGCAGCCCGAACTCCGGGTTATGGACTGAAGCTTTCTCT. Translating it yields CASSPNSGLWTEAFS.

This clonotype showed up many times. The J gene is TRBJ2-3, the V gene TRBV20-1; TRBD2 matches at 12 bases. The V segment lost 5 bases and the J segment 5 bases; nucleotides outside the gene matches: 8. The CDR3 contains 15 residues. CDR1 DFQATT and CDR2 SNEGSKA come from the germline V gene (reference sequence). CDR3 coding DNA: TGCAGTGCTGCGACGACTAGCGGGAGTGTAGATACGCAGTATTTT. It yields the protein CSAATTSGSVDTQYF.

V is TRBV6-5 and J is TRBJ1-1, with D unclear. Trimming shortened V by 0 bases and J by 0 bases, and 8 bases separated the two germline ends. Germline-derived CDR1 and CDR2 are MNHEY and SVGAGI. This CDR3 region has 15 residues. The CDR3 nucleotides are TGTGCCAGCAGTTACTCGAACACCTTGAACACTGAAGCTTTCTTT. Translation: CASSYSNTLNTEAFF.

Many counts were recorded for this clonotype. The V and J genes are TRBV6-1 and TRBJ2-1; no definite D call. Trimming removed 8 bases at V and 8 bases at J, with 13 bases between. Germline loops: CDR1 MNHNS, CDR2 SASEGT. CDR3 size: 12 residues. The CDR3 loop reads CASPPPRDEQFF. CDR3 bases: TGTGCCAGCCCTCCACCCCGGGATGAGCAGTTCTTC.

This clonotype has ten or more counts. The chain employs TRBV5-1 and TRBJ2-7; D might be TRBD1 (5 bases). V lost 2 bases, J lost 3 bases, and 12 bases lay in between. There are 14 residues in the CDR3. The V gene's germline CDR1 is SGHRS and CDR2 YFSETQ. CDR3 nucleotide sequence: TGCGCCAGCAGCTTTGGTTCAGGGTACTACGAGCAGTACTTC. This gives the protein CASSFGSGYYEQYF.

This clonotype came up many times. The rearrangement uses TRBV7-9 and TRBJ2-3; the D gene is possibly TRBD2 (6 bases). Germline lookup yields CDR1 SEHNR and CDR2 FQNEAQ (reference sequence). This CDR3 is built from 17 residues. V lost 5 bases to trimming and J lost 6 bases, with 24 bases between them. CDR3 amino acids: CASSPPLTPREWDTQYF. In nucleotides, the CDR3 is TGTGCCAGCAGCCCGCCCCTGACTCCCCGGGAGTGGGATACGCAGTATTTT.

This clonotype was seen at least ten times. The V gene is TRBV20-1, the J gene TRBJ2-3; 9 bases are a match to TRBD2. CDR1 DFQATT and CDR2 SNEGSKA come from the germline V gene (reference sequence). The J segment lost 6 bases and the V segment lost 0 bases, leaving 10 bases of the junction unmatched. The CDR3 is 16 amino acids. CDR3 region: CSARDFISGGMDTQYF. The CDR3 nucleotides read TGCAGTGCTAGAGATTTTATTAGCGGGGGCATGGATACGCAGTATTTT.

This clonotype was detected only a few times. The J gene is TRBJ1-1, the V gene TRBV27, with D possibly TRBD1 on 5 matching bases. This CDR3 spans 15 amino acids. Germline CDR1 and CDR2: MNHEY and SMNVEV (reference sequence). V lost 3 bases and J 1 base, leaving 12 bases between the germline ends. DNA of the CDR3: TGTGCCAGCAGTTTCATCGGCAGGGCGAACACTGAAGCTTTCTTT. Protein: CASSFIGRANTEAFF.

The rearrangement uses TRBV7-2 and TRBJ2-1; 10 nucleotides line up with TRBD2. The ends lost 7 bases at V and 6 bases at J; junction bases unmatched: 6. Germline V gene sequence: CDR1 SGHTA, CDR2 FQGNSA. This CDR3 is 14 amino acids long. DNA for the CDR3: TGTGCCAGCAAGCCCGGACTAGCGGCCAATGAGCAGTTCTTC. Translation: CASKPGLAANEQFF. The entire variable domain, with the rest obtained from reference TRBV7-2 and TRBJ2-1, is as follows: GAGVSQSPSNKVTEKGKDVELRCDPISGHTALYWYRQSLGQGLEFLIYFQGNSAPDKSGLPSDRFSAERTGGSVSTLTIQRTQQEDSAVYLCASKPGLAANEQFFGPGTRLTVL.

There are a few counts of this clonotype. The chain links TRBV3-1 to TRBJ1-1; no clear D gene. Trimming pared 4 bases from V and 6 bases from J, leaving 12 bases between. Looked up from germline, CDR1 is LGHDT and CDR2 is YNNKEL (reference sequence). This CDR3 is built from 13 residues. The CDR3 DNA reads TGTGCCAGCAGCCGGGCGGTGGCGGCTGAAGCTTTCTTT. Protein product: CASSRAVAAEAFF.

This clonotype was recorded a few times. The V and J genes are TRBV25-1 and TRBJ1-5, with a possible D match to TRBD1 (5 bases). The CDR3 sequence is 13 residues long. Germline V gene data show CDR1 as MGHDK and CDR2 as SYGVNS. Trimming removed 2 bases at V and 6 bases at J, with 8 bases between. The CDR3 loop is CASSEGGIQPQHF. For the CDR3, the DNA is TGTGCCAGCAGTGAAGGGGGTATTCAGCCCCAGCATTTT.

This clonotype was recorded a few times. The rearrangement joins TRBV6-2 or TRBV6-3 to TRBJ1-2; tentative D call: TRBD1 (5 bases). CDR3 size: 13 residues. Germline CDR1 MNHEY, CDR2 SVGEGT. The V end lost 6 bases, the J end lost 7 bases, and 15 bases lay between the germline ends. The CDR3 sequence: CASSDRGVSGYTF. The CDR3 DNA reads TGTGCCAGCAGCGACAGAGGCGTCTCTGGCTACACCTTC.

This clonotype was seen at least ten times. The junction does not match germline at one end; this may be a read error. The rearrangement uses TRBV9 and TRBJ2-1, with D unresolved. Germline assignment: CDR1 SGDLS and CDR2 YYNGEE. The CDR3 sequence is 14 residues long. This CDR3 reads CASSEYSSHNEQFF. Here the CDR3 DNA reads TGTGCCAGCAGCGAATACAGCTCCCACAATGAGCAGTTCTTC.

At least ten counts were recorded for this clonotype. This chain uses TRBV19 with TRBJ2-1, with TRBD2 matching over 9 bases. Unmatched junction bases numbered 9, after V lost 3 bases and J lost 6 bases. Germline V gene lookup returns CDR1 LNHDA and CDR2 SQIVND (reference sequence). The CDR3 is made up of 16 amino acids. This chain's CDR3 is CASSIWASGTRNEQFF. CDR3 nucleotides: TGTGCCAGTAGTATTTGGGCTAGCGGGACTCGCAATGAGCAGTTCTTC.

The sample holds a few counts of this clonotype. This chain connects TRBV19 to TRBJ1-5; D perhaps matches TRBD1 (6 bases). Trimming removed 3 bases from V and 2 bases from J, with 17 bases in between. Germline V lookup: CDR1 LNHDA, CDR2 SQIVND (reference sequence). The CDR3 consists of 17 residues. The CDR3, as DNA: TGTGCCAGTAGTATGAATCAGGGGTATGGCGGCAATCAGCCCCAGCATTTT. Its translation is CASSMNQGYGGNQPQHF. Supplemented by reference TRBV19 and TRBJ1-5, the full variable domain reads DGGITQSPKYLFRKEGQNVTLSCEQNLNHDAMYWYRQDPGQGLRLIYYSQIVNDFQKGDIAEGYSVSREKKESFPLTVTSAQKNPTAFYLCASSMNQGYGGNQPQHFGDGTRLSIL.

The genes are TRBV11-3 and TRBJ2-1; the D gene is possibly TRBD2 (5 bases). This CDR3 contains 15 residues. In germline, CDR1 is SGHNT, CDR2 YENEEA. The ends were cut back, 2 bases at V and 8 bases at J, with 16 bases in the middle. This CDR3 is CASSLLSPGMDEQFF. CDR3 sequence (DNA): TGTGCCAGCAGCTTACTCTCACCCGGGATGGATGAGCAGTTCTTC.

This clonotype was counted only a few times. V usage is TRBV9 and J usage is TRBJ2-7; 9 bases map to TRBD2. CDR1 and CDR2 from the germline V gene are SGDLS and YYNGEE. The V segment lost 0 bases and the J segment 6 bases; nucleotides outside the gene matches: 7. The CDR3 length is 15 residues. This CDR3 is CASSVAGSGSGEQYF. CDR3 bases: TGTGCCAGCAGCGTAGCCGGTAGCGGGAGTGGCGAGCAGTACTTC.

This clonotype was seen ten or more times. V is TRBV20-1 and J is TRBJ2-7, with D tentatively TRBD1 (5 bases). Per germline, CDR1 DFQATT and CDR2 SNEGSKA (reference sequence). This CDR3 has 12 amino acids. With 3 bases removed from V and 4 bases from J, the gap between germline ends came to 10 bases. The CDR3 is CSARIDRYEQYF. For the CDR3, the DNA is TGCAGTGCTAGGATCGACAGATACGAGCAGTACTTC.

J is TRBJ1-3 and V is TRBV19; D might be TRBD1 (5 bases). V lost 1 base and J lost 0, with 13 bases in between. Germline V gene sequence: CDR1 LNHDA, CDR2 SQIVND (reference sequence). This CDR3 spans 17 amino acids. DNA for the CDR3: TGTGCCAGTAGTATAGGGGGCGGGATGTACTCTGGAAACACCATATATTTT. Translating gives CASSIGGGMYSGNTIYF.

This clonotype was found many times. This chain's CDR3 is CSVTGQRTGELFF. CDR3 coding DNA: TGCAGCGTTACGGGACAAAGGACCGGGGAGCTGTTTTTT. The chain carries TRBV29-1 and TRBJ2-2; D is possibly TRBD1 (6 bases). The CDR3 runs 13 residues. From germline, CDR1 is SQVTM and CDR2 ANQGSEA. Deletions cut 5 bases from V and 5 bases from J, with 12 bases between.

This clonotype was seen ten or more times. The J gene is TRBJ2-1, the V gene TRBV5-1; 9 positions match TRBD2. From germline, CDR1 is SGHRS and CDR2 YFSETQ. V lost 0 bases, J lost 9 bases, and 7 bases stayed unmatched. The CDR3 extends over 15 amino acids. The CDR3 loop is CASSLASGTLGEQFF. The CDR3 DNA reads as TGCGCCAGCAGCTTGGCTAGCGGGACCCTCGGTGAGCAGTTCTTC.

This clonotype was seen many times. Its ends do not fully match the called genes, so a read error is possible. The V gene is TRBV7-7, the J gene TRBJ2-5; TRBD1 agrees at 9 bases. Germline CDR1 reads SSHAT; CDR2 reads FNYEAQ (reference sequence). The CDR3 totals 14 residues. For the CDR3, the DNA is TGTGCTAGCAGCTCGACAGGGGGAGAAGAGACCCAGTACTTC. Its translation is CASSSTGGEETQYF.

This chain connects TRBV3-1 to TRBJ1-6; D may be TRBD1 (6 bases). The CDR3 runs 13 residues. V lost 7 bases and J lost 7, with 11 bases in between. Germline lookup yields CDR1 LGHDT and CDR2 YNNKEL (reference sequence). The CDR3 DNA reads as TGTGCCAGCAATCTAAGGGGGAATTCACCCCTCCACTTT. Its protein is CASNLRGNSPLHF.

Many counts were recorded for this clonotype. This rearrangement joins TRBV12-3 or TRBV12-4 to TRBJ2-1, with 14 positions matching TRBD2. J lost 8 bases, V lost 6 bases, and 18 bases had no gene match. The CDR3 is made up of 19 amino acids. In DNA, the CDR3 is TGTGCCAGCAGCTCCACCTTAGGGGGACTAGCGGGAGCTCGGGATGAGCAGTTCTTC. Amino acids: CASSSTLGGLAGARDEQFF.

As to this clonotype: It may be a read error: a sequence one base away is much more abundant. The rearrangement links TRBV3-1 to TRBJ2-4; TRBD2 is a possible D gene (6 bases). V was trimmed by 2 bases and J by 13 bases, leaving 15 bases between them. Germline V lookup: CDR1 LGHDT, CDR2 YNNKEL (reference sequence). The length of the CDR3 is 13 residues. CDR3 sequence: CASSQIRDSPQYF. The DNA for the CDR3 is TGTGCCAGCAGCCAAATCCGGGACTCCCCGCAGTACTTC.